Listed below are T cell receptor beta chains from one sample, sequenced in a study of tissue T cells after allogeneic stem cell transplantation. Measured with immunoSEQ multiplex PCR; TCRdb has only the in-frame clones, and not every one. This table holds over a thousand clones, about 82% found once. Source: blood, taken at autopsy. These receptor sequences come from a male patient at least 60 years old with steroid-refractory graft-versus-host disease after an allogeneic stem cell transplant. Some of the T cells might come from the graft donor. The CDR3 runs from the conserved cysteine through the conserved F or W. A D gene is named only where the DNA matches it firmly. Expanded clones get a size class; other rows say once, few or many, or leave the size out.

D	V	size	J	DNA	CDR3
.	TRBV4-1	.	TRBJ2-5	TGCGCCAGCAGCCGCATGGGTTCGAGTGAGACCCAGTACTTC	CASSRMGSSETQYF
.	TRBV5-6	.	TRBJ2-1	TGTGCCAGCAGCCCGACCTCGTCTTACTTCGGCAATGAGCAGTTCTTC	CASSPTSSYFGNEQFF
.	TRBV11-1	.	TRBJ2-7	TGTGCCAGCAGCTTAGCGCTGGGCTCGGAAGGGTTTGGGTCCTACGAGCAGTACTTC	CASSLALGSEGFGSYEQYF
.	TRBV5-1	.	TRBJ2-7	TGCGCCAGCAGCTTGGGTGGGGGTCGGTACGAGCAGTACTTC	CASSLGGGRYEQYF
TRBD1	TRBV7-8	.	TRBJ1-2	TGTGCCAGCAGCTTAGGACAGGGGAGCCACTATGGCTACACCTTC	CASSLGQGSHYGYTF
.	TRBV21-1	.	TRBJ1-6	TGTGCCAGCAGCGGTGGGGGGTTAAGCTCCTATAATTCACCCCTCCACTTT	CASSGGGLSSYNSPLHF
.	TRBV28	.	TRBJ1-6	TGTGCCAGCAGCTTGCCGTACTGGAGCTCCTATAATTCACCCCTCCACTTT	CASSLPYWSSYNSPLHF
TRBD1	TRBV6-1	.	TRBJ2-3	TGTGCCAGCAGTGATGACAGGGGTACAGATACGCAGTATTTT	CASSDDRGTDTQYF
.	TRBV4-1	.	TRBJ2-1	TGCGCCAGCAGCCCCTCATACACCCTACATCAGTTCTTC	CASSPSYTLHQFF
TRBD1	TRBV6-5	.	TRBJ2-2	TGTGCCAGCAGTTACTACAGGGGAAGTACCGGGGAGCTGTTTTTT	CASSYYRGSTGELFF
.	TRBV28	.	TRBJ2-5	TGTGCCAGCAAGGGAGAGACCCAGTACTTC	CASKGETQYF
.	TRBV7-9	.	TRBJ1-2	TGTGCCAGCAGCCCCGAATCTAGCTACACCTTC	CASSPESSYTF
.	TRBV27	.	TRBJ1-1	TGTGCCAGCAGTTCGAGGGGTTCCACTGAAGCTTTCTTT	CASSSRGSTEAFF
TRBD2	TRBV19	once	TRBJ2-1	TGTGCCAGTAGTATTAGCGGGGGGGGCTACAATGAGCAGTTCTTC	CASSISGGGYNEQFF
.	TRBV27	.	TRBJ2-2	TGTGCCAGCAGTTTCATTTTTGCCGGGACATTGAACACCGGGGAGCTGTTTTTT	CASSFIFAGTLNTGELFF
TRBD1	TRBV25-1	.	TRBJ1-3	TGTGCCAGCAGTGAAACAGGGGGCTTGGGAAACACCATATATTTT	CASSETGGLGNTIYF
.	TRBV9	.	TRBJ2-3	TGTGCCAGCAGCGTAGACTACCTCACGGATACGCAGTATTTT	CASSVDYLTDTQYF
.	TRBV18	.	TRBJ1-1	TGTGCCAGCTCATCACTGGGACCGGAGAACACTGAAGCTTTCTTT	CASSSLGPENTEAFF
.	TRBV2	.	TRBJ2-2	TGTGCCAGCAGTGTCCGGGCAGGCGACACCGGGGAGCTGTTTTTT	CASSVRAGDTGELFF
.	TRBV3-1/TRBV3-2	once	TRBJ2-1	TGTGCCAGCAGCCGTCAGGGAGCTAAGTTCTTC	CASSRQGAKFF
TRBD1	TRBV7-9	few	TRBJ1-6	TGTGCCAGCATCGAATCGGGACAGAGCAATTCACCCCTCCACTTT	CASIESGQSNSPLHF
TRBD2	TRBV2	.	TRBJ2-1	TGTGCCAGCAGTGGGACTAGCGGGGGGGGATTCTTC	CASSGTSGGGFF
TRBD1	TRBV3-1/TRBV3-2	.	TRBJ2-5	TGTGCCAGCAGCCAATGGGGACAGGTGTTTCAAGAGACCCAGTACTTC	CASSQWGQVFQETQYF